The present TCR beta chain was sequenced within a study of blood T cell repertoires in COVID-19. The length of the CDR3 is 13 residues. J gave up 5 bases and V 7 bases, and 5 bases lay outside the gene matches. This table comes from immunoSEQ multiplex PCR, and its TCRdb copy is limited to in-frame clones, with some not included. Found here are some 110,000 clones, about four fifths of them singletons; the top ten hold 16%. V is TRBV5-7 and J is TRBJ2-1; 8 positions agree with TRBD1. Being an ORF, TRBV5-7 has a function that is uncertain. The sequencing sample was made of peripheral blood. The origin of this receptor is a man aged 60 to 75 with active or convalescent COVID-19. The CDR3 DNA reads as TGTGCCAGCTTCGCCAGGGGGCACAATGAGCAGTTCTTC. It codes for CASFARGHNEQFF.